This entry describes one TCR beta chain. The antigen remains undetermined. The data derive from a study of beta chain features in type 1 diabetes. Notes on the study in general: Among all four CD4+ subsets, Type 1 diabetes patients had TCRB CDR3s that were moderately but significantly shorter.

Sorting of CD4+ naive, central memory, regulatory and stem cell-like memory cells was performed via CD45RO/CCR7/CD25/CD127/CD95/CD27. The CDR3 sequence is 15 residues long. Looked up from germline, CDR1 is GTSNPN and CDR2 is SVGIG (reference sequence). V lost 1 base to trimming and J lost 4 bases; unmatched junction nucleotides: 5. Expressed TCRB transcripts got sequenced, as all isolated RNA was reverse transcribed. Profiled with immunoSEQ multiplex PCR; TCRdb holds only in-frame clones, not every one. The profile shows fewer than 550,000 clones, roughly an eighth of them singletons. The chain recombines TRBV30 with TRBJ1-5, with TRBD1 identical over 9 bases. Material for sequencing was naive CD4+ T cells from blood. The source of this sequence is a woman aged 18-29 years in good health. Here the CDR3 reads CAWSGTGGWNQPQHF. CDR3 DNA sequence: TGTGCCTGGAGTGGTACAGGGGGCTGGAATCAGCCCCAGCATTTT.